This T cell receptor (beta chain) was sequenced during a study of T cell responses to AZD1222 COVID-19 vaccine. Profiled with immunoSEQ multiplex PCR; TCRdb holds only in-frame clones, not every one. Here the sample spans about 210,000 clones, almost 95% being singletons. V was clipped by 5 bases and J by 8 bases, with 18 bases between them. Per the germline V gene, CDR1 is SGHTA and CDR2 is FQGNSA. This CDR3 contains 15 residues. The TCR comes from an adult in good health. The sequences come from peripheral blood, collected on day 0 of AZD1222 vaccination. The chain joins TRBV7-2 to TRBJ1-4; D is possibly TRBD1 (5 bases). CDR3 sequence: CASSPTRAEWEKLFF. CDR3 sequence (DNA): TGTGCCAGCAGCCCGACCAGGGCGGAGTGGGAAAAACTGTTTTTT.